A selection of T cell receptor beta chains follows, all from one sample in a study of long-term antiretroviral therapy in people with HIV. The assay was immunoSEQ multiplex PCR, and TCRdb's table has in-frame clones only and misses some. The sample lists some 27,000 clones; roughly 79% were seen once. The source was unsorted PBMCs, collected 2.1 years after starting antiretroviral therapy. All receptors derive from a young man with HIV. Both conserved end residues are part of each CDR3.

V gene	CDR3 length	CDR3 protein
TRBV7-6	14	CASSLRGADEKLFF
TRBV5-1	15	CASSAPGQGHSPLHF
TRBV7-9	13	CASSLEGNSPLHF
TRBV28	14	CASRPVADQETQYF
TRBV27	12	CASTRSTDTQYF
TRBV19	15	CASSGTGGATGELFF
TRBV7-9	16	CASSLGTGKDKNIQYF
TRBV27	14	CASRFNAVATEAFF
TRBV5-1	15	CASSLRPREDTEAFF
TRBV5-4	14	CASSRDSGNYGYTF
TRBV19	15	CASSTVASSGNTIYF
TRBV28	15	CASSPRDRPNTEAFF
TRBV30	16	CAWSRGGISSGNTIYF
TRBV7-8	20	CASSLVQRGASGEHENIQYF
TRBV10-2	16	CASSELAESSYNEQFF
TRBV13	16	CASSLGRGQGVYEQYF
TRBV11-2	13	CASSLTDGNTIYF
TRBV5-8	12	CASSPGTTEAFF
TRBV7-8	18	CASSPLAGEGRNTGELFF
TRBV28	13	CASTKGGYNEQFF
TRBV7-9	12	CASLGRQETQYF
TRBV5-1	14	CASSRGQGHGELFF
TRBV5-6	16	CASSSDGGATGNTIYF
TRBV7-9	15	CASTLLLGAKNIQYF
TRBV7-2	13	CASSLGTGRSQYF
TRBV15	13	CATSSHRGDGYTF
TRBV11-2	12	CASSLTAETLHF